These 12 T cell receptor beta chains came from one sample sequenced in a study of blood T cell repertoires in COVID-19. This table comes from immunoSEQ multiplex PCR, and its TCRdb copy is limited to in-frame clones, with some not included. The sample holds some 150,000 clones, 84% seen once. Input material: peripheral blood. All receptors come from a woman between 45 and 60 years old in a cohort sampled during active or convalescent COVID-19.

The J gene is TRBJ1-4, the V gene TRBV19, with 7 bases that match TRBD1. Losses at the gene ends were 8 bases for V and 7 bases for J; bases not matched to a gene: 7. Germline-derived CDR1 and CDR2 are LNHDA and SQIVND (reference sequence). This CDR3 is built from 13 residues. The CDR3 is CASWERDSEKLFF. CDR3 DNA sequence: TGTGCCAGTTGGGAACGGGACAGTGAAAAACTGTTTTTT.

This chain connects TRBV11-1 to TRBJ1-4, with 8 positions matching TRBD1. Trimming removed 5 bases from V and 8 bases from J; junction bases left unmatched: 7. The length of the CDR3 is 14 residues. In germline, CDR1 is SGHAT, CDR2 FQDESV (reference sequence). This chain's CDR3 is CASSARTGNEKLFF. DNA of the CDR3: TGTGCCAGCAGCGCGCGGACAGGGAACGAAAAACTGTTTTTT.

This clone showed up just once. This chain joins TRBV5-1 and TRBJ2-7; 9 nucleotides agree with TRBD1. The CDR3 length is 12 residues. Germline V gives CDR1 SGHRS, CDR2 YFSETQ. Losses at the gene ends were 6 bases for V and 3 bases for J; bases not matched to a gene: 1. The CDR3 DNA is TGCGCCAGCACGGACAGGGGCTACGAGCAGTACTTC. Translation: CASTDRGYEQYF. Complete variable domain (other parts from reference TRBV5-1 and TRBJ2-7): KAGVTQTPRYLIKTRGQQVTLSCSPISGHRSVSWYQQTPGQGLQFLFEYFSETQRNKGNFPGRFSGRQFSNSRSEMNVSTLELGDSALYLCASTDRGYEQYFGPGTRLTVT.

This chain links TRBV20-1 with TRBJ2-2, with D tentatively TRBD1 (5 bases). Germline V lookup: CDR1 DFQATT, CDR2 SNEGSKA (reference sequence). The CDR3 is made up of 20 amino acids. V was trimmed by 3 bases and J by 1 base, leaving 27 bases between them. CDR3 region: CSASPYRTDPPRKNTGELFF. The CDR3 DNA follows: TGCAGTGCTAGTCCCTACAGGACCGATCCCCCGCGAAAGAACACCGGGGAGCTGTTTTTT.

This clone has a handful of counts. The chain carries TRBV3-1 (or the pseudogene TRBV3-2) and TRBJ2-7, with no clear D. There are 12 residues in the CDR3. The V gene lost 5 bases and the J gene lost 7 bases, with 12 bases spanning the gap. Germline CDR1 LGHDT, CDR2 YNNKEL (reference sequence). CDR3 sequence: CASSFLSREQYF. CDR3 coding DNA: TGTGCCAGCAGCTTCCTCTCGAGGGAGCAGTACTTC.

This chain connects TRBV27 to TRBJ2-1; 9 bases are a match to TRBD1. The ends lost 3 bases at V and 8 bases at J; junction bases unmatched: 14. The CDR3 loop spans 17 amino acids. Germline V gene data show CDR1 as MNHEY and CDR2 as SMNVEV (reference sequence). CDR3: CASSLTRWDRVVHEQFF. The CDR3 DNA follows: TGTGCCAGCAGTTTGACCCGGTGGGACAGGGTGGTCCATGAGCAGTTCTTC.

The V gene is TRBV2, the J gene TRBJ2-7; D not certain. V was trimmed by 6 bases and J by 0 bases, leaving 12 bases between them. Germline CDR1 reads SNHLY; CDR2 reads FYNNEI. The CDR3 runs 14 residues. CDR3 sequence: CASSGSPSSYEQYF. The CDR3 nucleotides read TGTGCCAGCAGCGGGTCACCCAGCTCCTACGAGCAGTACTTC.

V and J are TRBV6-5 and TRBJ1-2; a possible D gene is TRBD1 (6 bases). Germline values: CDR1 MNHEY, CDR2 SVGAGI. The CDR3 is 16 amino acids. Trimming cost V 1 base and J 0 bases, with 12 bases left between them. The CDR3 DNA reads TGTGCCAGCAGTTACTGGGCAGGGGCTGCTAACTATGGCTACACCTTC. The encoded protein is CASSYWAGAANYGYTF.

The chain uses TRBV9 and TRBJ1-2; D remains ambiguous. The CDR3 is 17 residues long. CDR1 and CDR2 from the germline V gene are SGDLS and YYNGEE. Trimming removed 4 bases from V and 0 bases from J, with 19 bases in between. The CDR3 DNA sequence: TGTGCCAGCAGCCCGATGGGAGGGTTTAGCCCTAACTATGGCTACACCTTC. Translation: CASSPMGGFSPNYGYTF.

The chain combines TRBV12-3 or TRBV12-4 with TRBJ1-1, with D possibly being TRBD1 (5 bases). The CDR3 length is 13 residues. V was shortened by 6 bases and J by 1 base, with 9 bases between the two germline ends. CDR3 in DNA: TGTGCCAGCAGGGGGGGGAGGAACACTGAAGCTTTCTTT. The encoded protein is CASRGGRNTEAFF.

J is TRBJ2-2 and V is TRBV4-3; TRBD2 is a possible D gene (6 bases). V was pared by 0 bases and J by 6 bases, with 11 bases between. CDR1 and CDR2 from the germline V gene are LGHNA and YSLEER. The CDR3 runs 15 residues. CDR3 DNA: TGCGCCAGCAGCCAAGAAAGGCCGGGGGCCGGGGAGCTGTTTTTT. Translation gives CASSQERPGAGELFF.

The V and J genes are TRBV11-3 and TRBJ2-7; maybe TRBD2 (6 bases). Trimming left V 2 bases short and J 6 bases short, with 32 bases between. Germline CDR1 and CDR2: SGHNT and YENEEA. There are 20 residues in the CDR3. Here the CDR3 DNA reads TGTGCCAGCAGCTTATACCCACTGTTGGACTATCCGATCAAGAGGCGCGAGCAGTACTTC. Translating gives CASSLYPLLDYPIKRREQYF.